A selection of T cell receptor beta chains follows, all from one sample in a study of T cell repertoires in cytomegalovirus infection. TCRdb redid the calling of the reads with MiXCR, one entry per CDR3 protein. The table has about half a million distinct CDR3 sequences, roughly a third seen once. These receptors have no known antigen. This specimen consisted of cultured PBMCs, obtained from culture after CMV antigen stimulation. These receptors were taken from a human donor in good health (CMV status not recorded). Some clones in this sample may be carry-over from other donors' samples. Each CDR3 is given with its conserved first and last residue. Fields, in order: clone size, D gene, V gene, J gene, CDR3 protein, CDR3 DNA. D genes are given only for firm matches. Rows give clone size only sometimes, using once, few, many, or a class for an expanded clone.

size: NA; D: NA; V: TRBV7-2; J: TRBJ1-2; CDR3: CASSATRYGYTF; DNA: TGTGCCAGCAGCGCGACACGGTATGGCTACACCTTC
size: few; D: NA; V: TRBV10-3; J: TRBJ1-3; CDR3: CATADSMFGNTIYF; DNA: TGTGCCACCGCGGACAGCATGTTCGGAAACACCATATATTTT
size: NA; D: TRBD2; V: TRBV19; J: TRBJ2-7; CDR3: CASSQGGSNYEQYF; DNA: TGTGCCAGTAGTCAGGGCGGGAGTAACTACGAGCAGTACTTC
size: many; D: NA; V: TRBV7-2; J: TRBJ1-3; CDR3: CASSPARPQAFPSSGNTIYF; DNA: TGTGCCAGCAGCCCTGCTAGGCCACAGGCTTTCCCCTCCTCTGGAAACACCATATATTTT
size: many; D: NA; V: TRBV7-2; J: TRBJ2-1; CDR3: CASSSINEQFF; DNA: TGTGCCAGCAGCTCAATCAATGAGCAGTTCTTC
size: few; D: NA; V: TRBV4-2; J: TRBJ2-7; CDR3: CASSQDQGESYEQYF; DNA: TGTGCCAGCAGCCAAGATCAGGGCGAGTCCTACGAGCAGTACTTC
size: few; D: NA; V: TRBV28; J: TRBJ1-1; CDR3: CASSFRGGSTEAFF; DNA: TGTGCCAGCAGTTTTAGGGGGGGCAGCACTGAAGCTTTCTTT
size: few; D: TRBD1; V: TRBV7-2; J: TRBJ1-1; CDR3: CASSSGQRGSEAFF; DNA: TGTGCCAGCAGCTCGGGACAGCGGGGCTCTGAAGCTTTCTTT
size: NA; D: TRBD1; V: TRBV28; J: TRBJ2-1; CDR3: CASSFGTGKLLNEQFF; DNA: TGTGCCAGCAGTTTCGGGACAGGGAAGTTGCTGAATGAGCAGTTCTTC
size: NA; D: TRBD1; V: TRBV2; J: TRBJ1-2; CDR3: CASSRDRGRIEANYGYTF; DNA: TGTGCCAGCAGTAGGGACAGGGGACGAATAGAAGCTAACTATGGCTACACCTTC
size: few; D: NA; V: TRBV7-6; J: TRBJ2-3; CDR3: CASSPTGGDADTQYF; DNA: TGTGCCAGCAGCCCCACTGGCGGGGACGCAGATACGCAGTATTTT
size: NA; D: NA; V: TRBV7-4; J: TRBJ1-4; CDR3: CATRQVTNEKLFF; DNA: TGTGCCACTCGACAGGTCACTAATGAAAAACTGTTTTTT
size: NA; D: NA; V: TRBV11-3; J: TRBJ2-3; CDR3: CASSLGLSEGSTDTQYF; DNA: TGTGCCAGCAGCTTAGGACTTTCGGAGGGCAGCACAGATACGCAGTATTTT
size: few; D: TRBD1; V: TRBV12-3/TRBV12-4; J: TRBJ2-2; CDR3: CASSPRQGSFTGELFF; DNA: TGTGCCAGCAGTCCAAGACAGGGGAGTTTTACCGGGGAGCTGTTTTTT
size: NA; D: TRBD1; V: TRBV12-3/TRBV12-4; J: TRBJ2-2; CDR3: CASSGQGAGELFF; DNA: TGTGCCAGCAGCGGACAGGGAGCCGGGGAGCTGTTTTTT
size: NA; D: NA; V: TRBV5-3; J: TRBJ2-3; CDR3: CASSLRLDGGDTQYF; DNA: TGTGCCAGCAGCTTGAGGCTAGACGGGGGCGATACGCAGTATTTT
size: many; D: TRBD1; V: TRBV7-2; J: TRBJ1-1; CDR3: CASSPGDRGGSTEAFF; DNA: TGTGCCAGCAGCCCGGGGGACAGGGGTGGAAGCACTGAAGCTTTCTTT
size: NA; D: NA; V: TRBV7-9; J: TRBJ1-2; CDR3: CASSLMADRNYGYTF; DNA: TGTGCCAGCAGCTTAATGGCAGACCGAAACTATGGCTACACCTTC
size: NA; D: TRBD1; V: TRBV6-1; J: TRBJ2-5; CDR3: CASSAQGAQETQYF; DNA: TGTGCCAGCAGTGCCCAGGGGGCCCAAGAGACCCAGTACTTC
size: many; D: TRBD1; V: TRBV14; J: TRBJ2-7; CDR3: CASSPWGQGARQYF; DNA: TGTGCCAGCAGCCCCTGGGGACAGGGGGCGAGGCAGTACTTC
size: NA; D: TRBD2; V: TRBV28; J: TRBJ2-3; CDR3: CASSFGLAGRPDTQYF; DNA: TGTGCCAGCAGTTTCGGGCTAGCGGGAAGGCCAGATACGCAGTATTTT
size: NA; D: NA; V: TRBV24-1; J: TRBJ1-2; CDR3: CATSDFGRYYTF; DNA: TGTGCCACCAGTGATTTTGGGCGGTACTACACCTTC
size: many; D: NA; V: TRBV12-3/TRBV12-4; J: TRBJ2-3; CDR3: CASSESTGGTDTQYF; DNA: TGTGCCAGCAGTGAATCGACAGGCGGAACAGATACGCAGTATTTT
size: NA; D: NA; V: TRBV12-3/TRBV12-4; J: TRBJ1-2; CDR3: CASSSGNLYGYTF; DNA: TGTGCCAGCAGTTCGGGCAACCTCTATGGCTACACCTTC
size: few; D: TRBD1; V: TRBV6-5; J: TRBJ1-5; CDR3: CASSYEGAQPQHF; DNA: TGTGCCAGCAGTTACGAGGGGGCTCAGCCCCAGCATTTT
size: few; D: NA; V: TRBV7-2; J: TRBJ2-5; CDR3: CASSPTLAQETQYF; DNA: TGTGCCAGCAGCCCCACCCTTGCTCAAGAGACCCAGTACTTC
size: few; D: NA; V: TRBV20-1; J: TRBJ2-7; CDR3: CSAHTPGGAYEQYF; DNA: TGCAGTGCTCATACCCCCGGGGGTGCCTACGAGCAGTACTTC
size: few; D: NA; V: TRBV28; J: TRBJ2-1; CDR3: CASVGWGNSYNEQFF; DNA: TGTGCCAGCGTAGGGTGGGGGAACTCCTACAATGAGCAGTTCTTC
size: few; D: TRBD1; V: TRBV19; J: TRBJ1-1; CDR3: CASSMVGGGNTEAFF; DNA: TGTGCCAGTAGTATGGTAGGGGGCGGAAACACTGAAGCTTTCTTT
size: many; D: NA; V: TRBV7-2; J: TRBJ2-5; CDR3: CASSSSWKETQYF; DNA: TGTGCCAGCAGCTCCTCCTGGAAAGAGACCCAGTACTTC
size: NA; D: NA; V: TRBV25-1; J: TRBJ1-5; CDR3: CASSESGPWPQHF; DNA: TGTGCCAGCAGTGAATCGGGCCCCTGGCCCCAGCATTTT
size: NA; D: TRBD2; V: TRBV20-1; J: TRBJ2-3; CDR3: CSASRLAGDTQYF; DNA: TGCAGTGCTAGTAGACTAGCGGGAGACACGCAGTATTTT
size: NA; D: TRBD1; V: TRBV4-3; J: TRBJ2-1; CDR3: CASSQAPGQGPNEQFF; DNA: TGCGCCAGCAGCCAAGCACCGGGACAGGGACCTAATGAGCAGTTCTTC
size: few; D: TRBD1; V: TRBV5-1; J: TRBJ1-2; CDR3: CASSLAVTGGYGYTF; DNA: TGCGCCAGCAGCTTGGCCGTCACAGGGGGCTATGGCTACACCTTC
size: many; D: NA; V: TRBV7-2; J: TRBJ1-1; CDR3: CASSLRLHKNTEAFF; DNA: TGTGCCAGCAGCTTAAGGCTACATAAGAACACTGAAGCTTTCTTT
size: many; D: NA; V: TRBV2; J: TRBJ1-1; CDR3: CASRALENTEAFF; DNA: TGTGCCAGCAGGGCTCTCGAGAACACTGAAGCTTTCTTT
size: NA; D: NA; V: TRBV19; J: TRBJ2-5; CDR3: CASSIGGYQETQYF; DNA: TGTGCCAGTAGTATAGGTGGCTACCAAGAGACCCAGTACTTC
size: few; D: NA; V: TRBV7-2; J: TRBJ2-1; CDR3: CASTSRPGGPLYNEQFF; DNA: TGTGCCAGCACCTCCCGCCCGGGCGGCCCTCTGTACAATGAGCAGTTCTTC
size: few; D: NA; V: TRBV19; J: TRBJ2-3; CDR3: CASSIKETDTQYF; DNA: TGTGCCAGTAGTATCAAGGAGACAGATACGCAGTATTTT
size: NA; D: TRBD2; V: TRBV7-8; J: TRBJ2-1; CDR3: CASSLAGSGRGEQFF; DNA: TGTGCCAGCAGCTTAGCTGGTAGCGGGAGAGGTGAGCAGTTCTTC